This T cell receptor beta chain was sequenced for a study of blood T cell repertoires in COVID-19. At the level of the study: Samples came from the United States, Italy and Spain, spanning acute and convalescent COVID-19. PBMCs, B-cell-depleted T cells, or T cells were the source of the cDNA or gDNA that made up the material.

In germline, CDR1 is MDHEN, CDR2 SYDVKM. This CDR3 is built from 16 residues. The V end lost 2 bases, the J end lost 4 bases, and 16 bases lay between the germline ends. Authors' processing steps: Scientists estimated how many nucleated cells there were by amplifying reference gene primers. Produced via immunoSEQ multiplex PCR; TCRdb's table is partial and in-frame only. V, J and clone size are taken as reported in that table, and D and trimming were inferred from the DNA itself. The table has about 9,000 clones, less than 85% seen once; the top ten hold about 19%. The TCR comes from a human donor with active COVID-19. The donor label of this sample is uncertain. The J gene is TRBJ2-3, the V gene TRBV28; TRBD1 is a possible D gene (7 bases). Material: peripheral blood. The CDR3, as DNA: TGTGCCAGCAGTTTAGTCAGGCAGGGGGGTTCAGATACGCAGTATTTT. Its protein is CASSLVRQGGSDTQYF.